This entry describes one T cell receptor beta chain. This sample was taken from a study of shared clonotypes between healthy human individuals. TCRdb's table, derived via immunoSEQ multiplex PCR, lists solely in-frame clones and lacks some. This sample carries fewer than 1.6 million clones, approximately 98.5% of them seen once, and the ten largest clones take approximately 0.4%. CDR3 size: 13 residues. The ends were cut back, 2 bases at V and 11 bases at J, with 14 bases in the middle. The germline CDR1 and CDR2 sequences are SGHRS and YFSETQ. J is TRBJ2-4 and V is TRBV5-1, with D perhaps matching TRBD2 (5 bases). The sequenced sample consisted of naive CD4+ T cells sorted from blood. Subset here: CD45RA+ positively selected. This TCR was sampled from a man in his thirties or forties in good health. CDR3 region: CASSFNRGLVQYF. The CDR3 bases are TGCGCCAGCAGCTTTAACCGGGGTTTGGTTCAGTACTTC. The whole variable domain, filled in from reference TRBV5-1 and TRBJ2-4, reads KAGVTQTPRYLIKTRGQQVTLSCSPISGHRSVSWYQQTPGQGLQFLFEYFSETQRNKGNFPGRFSGRQFSNSRSEMNVSTLELGDSALYLCASSFNRGLVQYFGAGTRLSVL.